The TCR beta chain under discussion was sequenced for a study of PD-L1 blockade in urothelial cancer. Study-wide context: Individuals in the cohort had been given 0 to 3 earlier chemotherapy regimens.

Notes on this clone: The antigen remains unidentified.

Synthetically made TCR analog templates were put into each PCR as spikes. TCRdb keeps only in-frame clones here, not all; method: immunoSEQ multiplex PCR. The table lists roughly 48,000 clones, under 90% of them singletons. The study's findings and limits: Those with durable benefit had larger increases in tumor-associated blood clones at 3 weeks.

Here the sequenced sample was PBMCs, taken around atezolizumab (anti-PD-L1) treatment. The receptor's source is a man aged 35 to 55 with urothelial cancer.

The CDR3 nucleotides are TGTGCCAGTCGGACAGGGGGCGGGGGTCAGCCCCAGCATTTT. It is translated as CASRTGGGGQPQHF. The chain uses TRBV19 and TRBJ1-5; 11 bases map to TRBD1. CDR1 LNHDA and CDR2 SQIVND come from the germline V gene (reference sequence). J lost 6 bases, V lost 8 bases, and 6 bases had no gene match. The CDR3 is 14 amino acids. The variable domain in full, with the rest retrieved from reference TRBV19 and TRBJ1-5, is DGGITQSPKYLFRKEGQNVTLSCEQNLNHDAMYWYRQDPGQGLRLIYYSQIVNDFQKGDIAEGYSVSREKKESFPLTVTSAQKNPTAFYLCASRTGGGGQPQHFGDGTRLSIL.